Listed here are 18 T cell receptor beta chains from one sample, sequenced in a study of CD8+ T cells in alopecia areata. Isolated RNA was reverse transcribed into cDNA used as the sequencing template. Here immunoSEQ multiplex PCR was the method, and the copy in TCRdb shows in-frame clones only, minus some. The table lists hundreds of thousands of clones, roughly two thirds of them singletons. Material: CD4+ T cells sorted from blood, obtained at week 0. Every receptor here comes from a human donor with alopecia areata.

The genes are TRBV15 and TRBJ2-3; tentatively, D is TRBD1 or TRBD2 (6 bases each). Trimming took off 8 bases at V and 6 bases at J, with 15 bases between the two ends. This CDR3 has 13 amino acids. Looked up from germline, CDR1 is LNHNV and CDR2 is YYDKDF (reference sequence). CDR3 in DNA: TGTGCCACCCGAGGAGGGGGAAGGGATACGCAGTATTTT. Protein product: CATRGGGRDTQYF.

CDR3 amino acids: CASSEDFWGRASPLHF. The CDR3 DNA is TGTGCCAGCAGTGAAGACTTTTGGGGCAGGGCTTCACCCCTCCACTTT. V is TRBV2 and J is TRBJ1-6; weak D call: TRBD1 (5 bases). Germline loops: CDR1 SNHLY, CDR2 FYNNEI. Trimming stripped 1 base from V and 9 bases from J, with 16 bases between. This CDR3 contains 16 residues.

Comment on this clone: The same CDR3 also results from other DNA sequences found in this sample. This sequence joins TRBV30 and TRBJ1-6; no reliable D call. The V gene lost 3 bases and the J gene lost 5 bases, with 8 bases spanning the gap. Germline CDR1 and CDR2: GTSNPN and SVGIG (reference sequence). The CDR3 length is 13 residues. The CDR3 sequence: CAWSGGNNSPLHF. The CDR3 region has the DNA TGTGCCTGGAGCGGCGGGAATAATTCACCCCTCCACTTT.

This chain links TRBV9 with TRBJ2-5; D is perhaps TRBD1 (5 bases). Between the trimmed V and J ends, which lost 2 bases and 4 bases, there was a span of 21 bases. This CDR3 has 17 amino acids. In germline, CDR1 is SGDLS, CDR2 YYNGEE. DNA of the CDR3: TGTGCCAGCAGCGTTAGTGATATGGGAAGGGGTCCAGAGACCCAGTACTTC. Its translation: CASSVSDMGRGPETQYF.

The rearrangement links TRBV5-5 to TRBJ1-5; D uncertain. With 0 bases removed from V and 1 base from J, the gap between germline ends came to 8 bases. The CDR3 is made up of 15 amino acids. Germline CDR1 is SGHKS and CDR2 is YYEKEE (reference sequence). CDR3 residues: CASSLGGMSNQPQHF. CDR3 DNA sequence: TGTGCCAGCAGCTTGGGAGGAATGAGCAATCAGCCCCAGCATTTT.

The rearrangement uses TRBV20-1 and TRBJ2-5; D is perhaps TRBD2 (6 bases). The germline V and J ends were trimmed by 6 bases and 7 bases, with 9 bases remaining between them. CDR1 DFQATT and CDR2 SNEGSKA come from the germline V gene (reference sequence). This CDR3 contains 10 residues. CDR3 sequence (DNA): TGCAGTGCCCTCGGGGGGACCCAGTACTTC. This gives the protein CSALGGTQYF.

The chain joins TRBV6-5 to TRBJ2-7, with D uncertain. Between the trimmed V and J ends, which lost 2 bases and 6 bases, there was a span of 20 bases. There are 16 residues in the CDR3. Germline CDR1 is MNHEY and CDR2 is SVGAGI. Here the CDR3 reads CASSYRSGLQSGEQYF. As DNA, the CDR3 is TGTGCCAGCAGTTACCGTTCCGGGCTACAATCGGGCGAGCAGTACTTC.

This chain uses TRBV23-1 with TRBJ1-2, with D possibly being TRBD1 (6 bases). TRBV23-1 is flagged as an ORF with uncertain function. The CDR3 length is 16 residues. Trimming stripped 3 bases from V and 5 bases from J, with 19 bases between. CDR3 bases: TGCGCCAGCAGTCAGGATTTGGTGGGGGGCCGATATGGCTACACCTTC. It encodes CASSQDLVGGRYGYTF.

The genes are TRBV4-1 and TRBJ2-7; D is uncertain. The germline V and J ends were trimmed by 0 bases and 3 bases, with 12 bases remaining between them. CDR3 length: 15 amino acids. Germline assignment: CDR1 MGHRA and CDR2 YSYEKL. CDR3 sequence (DNA): TGCGCCAGCAGCCAAGATCTTCAAGTCCGCTACGAGCAGTACTTC. Translation gives CASSQDLQVRYEQYF.

This clone showed up just once. The chain links TRBV30 to TRBJ1-2; 8 nucleotides align to TRBD1. The V gene end was trimmed by 2 bases and the J gene end by 5 bases; junction bases not matched to a gene: 7. The CDR3 sequence is 14 residues long. Germline V lookup: CDR1 GTSNPN, CDR2 SVGIG (reference sequence). CDR3 residues: CAWSLPGDRYGYTF. CDR3 in DNA: TGTGCCTGGAGTCTTCCAGGGGACAGGTATGGCTACACCTTC. The full variable domain, its missing parts supplied by reference TRBV30 and TRBJ1-2, is SQTIHQWPATLVQPVGSPLSLECTVEGTSNPNLYWYRQAAGRGLQLLFYSVGIGQISSEVPQNLSASRPQDRQFILSSKKLLLSDSGFYLCAWSLPGDRYGYTFGSGTRLTVV.

This chain connects TRBV25-1 to TRBJ1-1; tentative D call: TRBD1 (5 bases). Germline loops: CDR1 MGHDK, CDR2 SYGVNS. With 2 bases removed from V and 1 base from J, the gap between germline ends came to 5 bases. The CDR3 runs to 13 residues. The CDR3 reads CASSEGGNTEAFF. The CDR3 bases are TGTGCCAGCAGTGAAGGGGGGAACACTGAAGCTTTCTTT.

The chain combines TRBV30 with TRBJ1-6, with D possibly being TRBD1 (5 bases). The germline CDR1 and CDR2 sequences are GTSNPN and SVGIG (reference sequence). The CDR3 is 18 residues long. V was cut by 3 bases and J by 0 bases, with 18 bases left in between. The CDR3 is CAWRHGQTLSSYNSPLHF. For the CDR3, the DNA is TGTGCCTGGAGACATGGACAAACGCTTAGCTCCTATAATTCACCCCTCCACTTT.

This rearrangement joins TRBV29-1 to TRBJ2-7, with D possibly being TRBD1 (6 bases). In germline, CDR1 is SQVTM, CDR2 ANQGSEA. The CDR3 is 12 amino acids. The V gene lost 2 bases and the J gene lost 10 bases, with 15 bases spanning the gap. For the CDR3, the DNA is TGCAGCGTTGAAATGGGGGCGCGAATCCAGTACTTC. It encodes CSVEMGARIQYF.

This clone was seen only a few times. This chain uses TRBV11-3 with TRBJ2-2, with 7 bases aligning to TRBD1. The CDR3 is 13 amino acids. Germline V CDR1 and CDR2: SGHNT, YENEEA. V lost 4 bases and J lost 6; bases outside the gene matches: 2. CDR3 loop: CASSSDRPGELFF. The CDR3 region has the DNA TGTGCCAGCAGCTCGGACAGGCCCGGGGAGCTGTTTTTT.

V and J are TRBV18 and TRBJ1-1, with D possibly matching TRBD1 (5 bases). V gave up 6 bases and J gave up 5 bases, with 13 bases separating them. Per the germline V gene, CDR1 is KGHSH and CDR2 is LQKENI. CDR3 length: 13 amino acids. CDR3 DNA sequence: TGTGCCAGCTCCCGGCGGGGGAGGACTGAAGCTTTCTTT. It codes for CASSRRGRTEAFF.

This clone was seen once. The V call is TRBV7-3, the J call TRBJ1-6, with D hard to call. The germline gives CDR1 SGHTA, CDR2 FQGTGA. V was clipped by 3 bases and J by 6 bases, with 6 bases between them. The CDR3 has 13 amino acids. The DNA for the CDR3 is TGTGCCAGCAGCTTTGACGGTAATTCACCCCTCCACTTT. This sequence encodes CASSFDGNSPLHF.

This chain uses TRBV9 with TRBJ2-2, with D perhaps matching TRBD1 (5 bases). The CDR3 consists of 14 residues. V was clipped by 0 bases and J by 6 bases, with 9 bases between them. The germline V gene encodes CDR1 SGDLS and CDR2 YYNGEE. CDR3 nucleotides: TGTGCCAGCAGCGTAGCCTCCAGGGCCGGGGAGCTGTTTTTT. Protein: CASSVASRAGELFF.

The rearrangement links TRBV30 to TRBJ2-1; either TRBD1 or TRBD2 may fit D (6 bases each). V lost 2 bases, J lost 0 bases, and 8 bases lay in between. The CDR3 is 14 residues long. Germline assignment: CDR1 GTSNPN and CDR2 SVGIG (reference sequence). CDR3 in amino acids: CAWSRGASYNEQFF. CDR3 nucleotide sequence: TGTGCCTGGAGTAGGGGGGCCTCCTACAATGAGCAGTTCTTC.